One sample yielded the 6 T cell receptor beta chains listed below, sequenced in a study of T cells in tuberculosis. Time point meaning: new active TB diagnosis, blood taken before or within 7 days of starting treatment. Clones were read by immunoSEQ multiplex PCR, and TCRdb kept only the in-frame ones, dropping some. The sample contains under 45,000 clones, 80% to 95% of which appear only once. The input for sequencing was PBMCs, taken at tuberculosis diagnosis. Receptors originate from an adult with tuberculosis.

The rearrangement joins TRBV29-1 to TRBJ1-1; no clear D gene. With 4 bases removed from V and 2 bases from J, the gap between germline ends came to 8 bases. CDR3 length: 12 residues. Germline lookup yields CDR1 SQVTM and CDR2 ANQGSEA. The DNA for the CDR3 is TGCAGCGTTGGGGCCATTAACACTGAAGCTTTCTTT. As protein: CSVGAINTEAFF. Full variable domain (rest looked up from reference TRBV29-1 and TRBJ1-1): SAVISQKPSRDICQRGTSLTIQCQVDSQVTMMFWYRQQPGQSLTLIATANQGSEATYESGFVIDKFPISRPNLTFSTLTVSNMSPEDSSIYLCSVGAINTEAFFGQGTRLTVV.

The V and J genes are TRBV2 and TRBJ1-1; a weak D match, TRBD1 (6 bases). The CDR3 spans 12 residues. Trimming shortened V by 8 bases and J by 5 bases, and 12 bases separated the two germline ends. The germline CDR1 and CDR2 sequences are SNHLY and FYNNEI. In nucleotides, the CDR3 is TGTGCCAGCCTAGGGGGGGAGACTGAAGCTTTCTTT. It translates to CASLGGETEAFF.

The genes are TRBV7-3 and TRBJ2-7; possibly TRBD1 for D (6 bases). Germline CDR1 reads SGHTA; CDR2 reads FQGTGA. V lost 2 bases and J 2 bases, leaving 10 bases between the germline ends. This CDR3 comprises 14 residues. The CDR3 sequence is CASSLGAGAYEQYF. CDR3 bases: TGTGCCAGCAGCTTAGGGGCAGGGGCCTACGAGCAGTACTTC.

The rearrangement links TRBV28 to TRBJ1-1; the D gene is possibly TRBD1 (5 bases). V was pared by 4 bases and J by 2 bases, with 17 bases between. Per the germline V gene, CDR1 is MDHEN and CDR2 is SYDVKM. CDR3 size: 16 residues. CDR3 in amino acids: CASSSPAGGVNTEAFF. The CDR3 DNA follows: TGTGCCAGCAGTTCCCCGGCGGGAGGGGTAAACACTGAAGCTTTCTTT.

This chain links TRBV21-1 with TRBJ1-1. TRBV21-1 represents a pseudogene. The CDR3 is made up of 13 amino acids. CDR3 loop: CASSKEELTEAFF. The DNA of the CDR3 is TGTGCCAGCAGCAAAGAGGAGCTTACAGAAGCTTTCTTT.

J is TRBJ1-5 and V is TRBV19; TRBD1 aligns across 8 bases. Losses at the gene ends were 4 bases for V and 3 bases for J; bases not matched to a gene: 2. Germline V lookup: CDR1 LNHDA, CDR2 SQIVND (reference sequence). The CDR3 extends over 14 amino acids. CDR3 nucleotide sequence: TGTGCCAGTAGTACGGGACAGGTCAATCAGCCCCAGCATTTT. Its protein is CASSTGQVNQPQHF.